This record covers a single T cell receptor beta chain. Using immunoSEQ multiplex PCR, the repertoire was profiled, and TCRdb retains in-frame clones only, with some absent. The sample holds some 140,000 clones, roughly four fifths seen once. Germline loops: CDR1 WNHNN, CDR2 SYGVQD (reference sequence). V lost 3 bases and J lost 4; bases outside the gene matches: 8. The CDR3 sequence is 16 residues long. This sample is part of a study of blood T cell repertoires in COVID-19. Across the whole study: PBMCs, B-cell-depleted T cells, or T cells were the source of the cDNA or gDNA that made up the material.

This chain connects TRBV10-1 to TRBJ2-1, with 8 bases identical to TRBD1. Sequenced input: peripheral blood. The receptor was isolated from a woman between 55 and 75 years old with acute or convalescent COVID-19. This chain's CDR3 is CASSESMQGAYNEQFF. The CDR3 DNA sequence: TGCGCCAGCAGTGAAAGCATGCAGGGGGCTTACAATGAGCAGTTCTTC.